This TCR beta chain was recovered during a study of early T cells in non-severe SARS-CoV-2 infection. Across the study: Sequencing used unsorted whole-blood bulk RNA, so chains lack pairing.

This clonotype turned up a few times. MiXCR, applied by TCRdb to the 5' RACE reads, yields one record per CDR3 protein. Of fewer than 60,000 distinct CDR3 sequences listed, around a tenth are singletons. Germline V gene data show CDR1 as SGHDT and CDR2 as YYEEEE. The ends were cut back, 1 base at V and 12 bases at J, with 14 bases in the middle. This CDR3 contains 13 residues. This receptor was obtained from an adult who was a healthcare worker with PCR-confirmed SARS-CoV-2 infection or an uninfected control (not recorded which). Sequences were obtained from whole blood. The chain combines TRBV5-6 with TRBJ2-1; no clear D gene. CDR3 residues: CASSLFTTHTQFF. CDR3 nucleotide sequence: TGTGCCAGCAGCTTGTTTACGACACACACGCAGTTCTTC.